This T cell receptor beta chain originates from a study of T cell repertoires in cytomegalovirus infection. At the level of the study: Based on public TCR beta signatures, there were indications of CMV infection and of a matching HLA type. Notes on the study in general: Of the TCR beta families, the public ones yielded a cumulative frequency that identified carriers of CMV plus the relevant HLA.

Concerning this clonotype itself: Antigen specificity is unknown.

One entry per CDR3 protein, called by TCRdb with MiXCR from the reads. The sample records some 110,000 distinct CDR3 sequences, approximately 30% being singletons. CDR1 is SEHNR, CDR2 FQNEAQ, per germline (reference sequence). Unmatched junction bases numbered 10, after V lost 7 bases and J lost 7 bases. CDR3 size: 15 residues. This receptor was identified in a human donor in good health (CMV status not recorded). Some clones in this sample may be carry-over from other donors' samples. Sequencing used CD8+ T cells from cultured PBMCs, obtained from culture after CMV antigen stimulation. The chain joins TRBV7-9 to TRBJ2-1; 10 nucleotides align to TRBD1. CDR3 loop: CASIDRGQGLNEQFF. CDR3 sequence (DNA): TGTGCCAGCATCGACCGGGGACAGGGGTTGAATGAGCAGTTCTTC.